Each of the 30 T cell receptor beta chains below was sequenced from the same sample in a study of T cell responses to AZD1222 COVID-19 vaccine. Assay: immunoSEQ multiplex PCR; the TCRdb copy retains only in-frame clones and omits some. Among 75,000 to 95,000 clones listed, roughly 91% were seen once. Sequences were derived from peripheral blood, sampled on day 0 of MenACWY control vaccination. These receptors came from an adult in good health.

The V call is TRBV3-1 (or the pseudogene TRBV3-2), the J call TRBJ1-1; tentative D call: TRBD1 (6 bases). The length of the CDR3 is 14 residues. Per the germline V gene, CDR1 is LGHDT and CDR2 is YNNKEL (reference sequence). V was trimmed by 5 bases and J by 2 bases, leaving 12 bases between them. DNA of the CDR3: TGTGCCAGCAGCAGCAGGGGTAGAAACACTGAAGCTTTCTTT. It translates to CASSSRGRNTEAFF.

The V call is TRBV7-3, the J call TRBJ2-1; 7 nucleotides line up with TRBD2. V lost 6 bases and J lost 8; bases outside the gene matches: 7. CDR3 size: 13 residues. Per germline, CDR1 SGHTA and CDR2 FQGTGA. CDR3 loop: CASRAGSGYEQFF. Here the CDR3 DNA reads TGTGCCAGCAGAGCGGGATCGGGGTATGAGCAGTTCTTC.

This CDR3 is CASSFLGTGDEQFF. In DNA, the CDR3 is TGTGCCAGCAGTTTCCTCGGGACAGGCGATGAGCAGTTCTTC. This sequence joins TRBV27 and TRBJ2-1; 8 bases are shared with TRBD1. CDR3 size: 14 residues. Trimming took 3 bases from V and 8 from J; bases not matched to a gene: 6. Germline lookup yields CDR1 MNHEY and CDR2 SMNVEV (reference sequence).

The table lists this clone with a few counts. This chain links TRBV19 with TRBJ2-7, with 10 bases aligning to TRBD1. This CDR3 spans 14 amino acids. Germline V gene lookup returns CDR1 LNHDA and CDR2 SQIVND (reference sequence). With V trimmed by 5 bases and J by 3 bases, 4 bases remained unmatched. The CDR3 protein is CASSSGTGDYEQYF. The CDR3 nucleotides read TGTGCCAGTAGTTCAGGGACAGGGGACTACGAGCAGTACTTC.

The chain has TRBV19 and TRBJ1-2; 7 nucleotides agree with TRBD1. The germline V gene has CDR1 LNHDA and CDR2 SQIVND (reference sequence). V lost 5 bases and J lost 0; bases outside the gene matches: 6. This CDR3 spans 15 amino acids. The CDR3 DNA sequence: TGTGCCAGTAGTCCCCGACAGGGAGCTAACTATGGCTACACCTTC. Its translation: CASSPRQGANYGYTF.

V usage is TRBV3-1 (or the pseudogene TRBV3-2) and J usage is TRBJ2-3, with D hard to call. V was pared by 4 bases and J by 6 bases, with 11 bases between. CDR1 and CDR2 from the germline V gene are LGHDT and YNNKEL (reference sequence). The CDR3 length is 13 residues. This CDR3 reads CASSLGLGDTQYF. As DNA, the CDR3 is TGTGCCAGCAGCCTGGGTCTCGGGGATACGCAGTATTTT.

This clone showed up just a few times. The chain employs TRBV27 and TRBJ1-5; D gene ambiguous. The CDR3 contains 16 residues. CDR1 and CDR2 from the germline V gene are MNHEY and SMNVEV (reference sequence). Trimming shortened V by 4 bases and J by 2 bases, and 15 bases separated the two germline ends. The CDR3 DNA follows: TGTGCCAGCAGTTCTCGGACTCCCTGGGGCAATCAGCCCCAGCATTTT. It encodes CASSSRTPWGNQPQHF.

The chain joins TRBV19 to TRBJ1-3, with D perhaps TRBD1 (6 bases). Trimming took off 4 bases at V and 4 bases at J, with 8 bases between the two ends. The CDR3 runs to 13 residues. Germline CDR1 reads LNHDA; CDR2 reads SQIVND (reference sequence). For the CDR3, the DNA is TGTGCCAGTAGTAAGGACAGAGGAAACACCATATATTTT. Translation gives CASSKDRGNTIYF.

DNA for the CDR3: TGTGCCAGCAGCAAACAAGCGGGGGGCGGGGCAGATACGCAGTATTTT. Its translation is CASSKQAGGGADTQYF. The chain combines TRBV9 with TRBJ2-3; 9 bases are a match to TRBD2. Germline V gives CDR1 SGDLS, CDR2 YYNGEE. The CDR3 extends over 16 amino acids. With 4 bases clipped from V and 4 bases from J, the junction kept 10 bases outside the gene matches.

The chain recombines TRBV5-6 with TRBJ1-1; D not certain. The CDR3 has 14 residues. The germline V gene has CDR1 SGHDT and CDR2 YYEEEE. Between the trimmed V and J ends, which lost 4 bases and 1 base, there was a span of 11 bases. CDR3 in DNA: TGTGCCAGCAGCGTACCAGGAGGGAACACTGAAGCTTTCTTT. This gives the protein CASSVPGGNTEAFF.

This chain links TRBV7-2 with TRBJ1-6; no reliable D call. Germline V gene data show CDR1 as SGHTA and CDR2 as FQGNSA. Trimming took 1 base from V and 7 from J, leaving 2 bases between them. The CDR3 contains 12 residues. The CDR3 is CASSLENSPLHF. DNA for the CDR3: TGTGCCAGCAGCTTAGAGAATTCACCCCTCCACTTT.

The chain combines TRBV7-2 with TRBJ2-7, with 14 nucleotides matching TRBD2. Germline CDR1 SGHTA, CDR2 FQGNSA. The CDR3 extends over 15 amino acids. The V gene end was trimmed by 0 bases and the J gene end by 6 bases; junction bases not matched to a gene: 1. CDR3 protein: CASSLAGLAGGEQYF. CDR3 DNA: TGTGCCAGCAGCTTAGCTGGACTAGCGGGGGGCGAGCAGTACTTC.

This sequence joins TRBV6-5 and TRBJ1-6; the match to TRBD1 covers 7 bases. CDR1 and CDR2 from the germline V gene are MNHEY and SVGAGI. The CDR3 consists of 15 residues. The junction had 8 bases not matched to a gene; V was cut back by 2 bases and J by 10 bases. CDR3 protein: CASSYQTTGRSPLHF. In DNA form, the CDR3 reads TGTGCCAGCAGTTACCAAACGACAGGGAGATCACCCCTCCACTTT.

The rearrangement uses TRBV2 and TRBJ1-5; no clear D gene. The CDR3 length is 13 residues. V shed 4 bases and J shed 4 bases, with 8 bases lying between them. Germline V gives CDR1 SNHLY, CDR2 FYNNEI. The CDR3 bases are TGTGCCAGCAGTGGACGGGATAATCAGCCCCAGCATTTT. This gives the protein CASSGRDNQPQHF. Filled out from reference TRBV2 and TRBJ1-5, the complete variable domain reads EPEVTQTPSHQVTQMGQEVILRCVPISNHLYFYWYRQILGQKVEFLVSFYNNEISEKSEIFDDQFSVERPDGSNFTLKIRSTKLEDSAMYFCASSGRDNQPQHFGDGTRLSIL.

The chain links TRBV6-5 to TRBJ1-2, with D perhaps TRBD1 (5 bases). Trimming removed 6 bases at V and 2 bases at J, with 13 bases between. This CDR3 region has 14 residues. Germline V lookup: CDR1 MNHEY, CDR2 SVGAGI. CDR3 residues: CASRAGQGNYGYTF. Written as DNA, the CDR3 is TGTGCCAGCAGGGCAGGGCAGGGAAACTATGGCTACACCTTC.

V and J are TRBV4-1 and TRBJ1-2; TRBD1 aligns across 10 bases. With 3 bases clipped from V and 4 bases from J, the junction kept 5 bases outside the gene matches. The CDR3 has 15 residues. Germline-derived CDR1 and CDR2 are MGHRA and YSYEKL. CDR3 DNA: TGCGCCAGCAGCCAGGGGACAGGGGCTAGCTATGGCTACACCTTC. Translating it yields CASSQGTGASYGYTF.

This clone has only one observation. The chain uses TRBV3-1 (or the pseudogene TRBV3-2) and TRBJ1-1; weak D call: TRBD1 (6 bases). This CDR3 comprises 16 residues. V was shortened by 8 bases and J by 4 bases, with 23 bases between the two germline ends. Germline loops: CDR1 LGHDT, CDR2 YNNKEL (reference sequence). CDR3 nucleotide sequence: TGTGCCAGCGGAGTCTTGGGAGGGGGGACGGGCACTGAAGCTTTCTTT. This encodes CASGVLGGGTGTEAFF.

This chain connects TRBV11-3 to TRBJ2-7; D possibly corresponds to TRBD1 (6 bases). CDR1 and CDR2 from the germline V gene are SGHNT and YENEEA. The CDR3 has 13 amino acids. Trimming stripped 6 bases from V and 2 bases from J, with 11 bases between. The CDR3 spells CASRHRQAYEQYF. The CDR3, as DNA: TGTGCCAGCAGGCATAGACAGGCCTACGAGCAGTACTTC.

The chain links TRBV27 to TRBJ2-7, with TRBD1 as a possible D gene (6 bases). The V gene's germline CDR1 is MNHEY and CDR2 SMNVEV (reference sequence). The germline V and J ends were trimmed by 1 base and 6 bases, with 13 bases remaining between them. This CDR3 spans 14 amino acids. The CDR3 sequence is CASSLLAQGSEQYF. The CDR3 nucleotides are TGTGCCAGCAGTTTATTAGCACAGGGTTCCGAGCAGTACTTC.

This chain joins TRBV6-5 and TRBJ1-1; D ambiguous. Trimming stripped 0 bases from V and 2 bases from J, with 13 bases between. This CDR3 spans 16 amino acids. Per the germline V gene, CDR1 is MNHEY and CDR2 is SVGAGI. The CDR3 loop reads CASSYSPGFGNTEAFF. Here the CDR3 DNA reads TGTGCCAGCAGTTACTCCCCAGGCTTCGGTAACACTGAAGCTTTCTTT.

The gene calls are TRBV24-1 and TRBJ1-2; no firm D call. Germline V gene lookup returns CDR1 KGHDR and CDR2 SFDVKD. This CDR3 region has 12 residues. V gave up 10 bases and J gave up 3 bases, with 11 bases separating them. CDR3 DNA: TGTGCCACGGAGCCTGTCTACTATGGCTACACCTTC. It codes for CATEPVYYGYTF.

The chain uses TRBV4-1 and TRBJ1-6; the D is unclear. V lost 0 bases and J 3 bases, leaving 18 bases between the germline ends. Germline values: CDR1 MGHRA, CDR2 YSYEKL. CDR3 length equals 19 residues. DNA of the CDR3: TGCGCCAGCAGCCAAGATCGGTTTGTGGGTTCCTTCTATAATTCACCCCTCCACTTT. Residues: CASSQDRFVGSFYNSPLHF.

The chain recombines TRBV27 with TRBJ2-1; 10 nucleotides align to TRBD2. Germline V gene lookup returns CDR1 MNHEY and CDR2 SMNVEV (reference sequence). The CDR3 runs to 13 residues. The J segment lost 8 bases and the V segment lost 4 bases, leaving 2 bases of the junction unmatched. CDR3 residues: CASSSSGGYEQFF. The CDR3 DNA reads TGTGCCAGCAGTTCTAGCGGGGGCTATGAGCAGTTCTTC.

The J gene is TRBJ2-1, the V gene TRBV11-1, with 13 nucleotides matching TRBD2. The CDR3 loop spans 15 amino acids. From germline, CDR1 is SGHAT and CDR2 FQDESV (reference sequence). V shed 3 bases and J 8 bases; nucleotides not matched to a gene: 4. CDR3 sequence reads: CASSFGLAGDDEQFF. The CDR3 nucleotides read TGTGCCAGCAGCTTTGGACTAGCGGGGGATGATGAGCAGTTCTTC.

In DNA, the CDR3 is TGTGCCAGTAGTTCTAGCGGGGGGCGGGATACGCAGTATTTT. This encodes CASSSSGGRDTQYF. This chain joins TRBV19 and TRBJ2-3, with 11 bases identical to TRBD2. Germline trimming cut 5 bases from V and 6 bases from J; bases unmatched to any gene: 4. Germline CDR1 and CDR2: LNHDA and SQIVND (reference sequence). This CDR3 has 14 residues.

CDR3 sequence (DNA): TGCAGCGTTGGAACAGGAGTAGGGGGACTCTCCTACGAGCAGTACTTC. This gives the protein CSVGTGVGGLSYEQYF. The chain has TRBV29-1 and TRBJ2-7, with D perhaps being TRBD1 or TRBD2 (6 bases each). From germline, CDR1 is SQVTM and CDR2 ANQGSEA. V lost 4 bases, J lost 0 bases, and 19 bases lay in between. The CDR3 runs 16 residues.

The V and J genes are TRBV2 and TRBJ2-7; 8 bases agree with TRBD2. This CDR3 contains 15 residues. V gave up 6 bases and J gave up 5 bases; unmatched junction bases: 12. The germline CDR1 and CDR2 sequences are SNHLY and FYNNEI. CDR3 region: CASRFLGLDADEQYF. CDR3 in DNA: TGTGCCAGCAGATTTCTGGGACTAGACGCCGACGAGCAGTACTTC.

This chain uses TRBV12-2 with TRBJ1-2; TRBD1, the table's D call, was not compared with the DNA. TRBV12-2 is recorded as a pseudogene. This CDR3 spans 18 amino acids. CDR3 residues: CASRNRDRVLLANYGYTF. CDR3 DNA sequence: TGTGCAAGTCGCAACCGGGACAGGGTGTTATTGGCTAACTATGGCTACACCTTC.

CDR3 sequence: CASSLMTGLNEKLFF. The CDR3 bases are TGTGCCAGCAGTCTCATGACAGGGCTGAATGAAAAACTGTTTTTT. The chain couples TRBV28 to TRBJ1-4; TRBD1 agrees at 7 bases. Germline CDR1 and CDR2: MDHEN and SYDVKM. V shed 5 bases, J shed 5 bases, and the junction held 8 bases outside the gene matches. The CDR3 loop spans 15 amino acids.

V is TRBV27 and J is TRBJ2-4; 12 bases are shared with TRBD2. In germline, CDR1 is MNHEY, CDR2 SMNVEV (reference sequence). The CDR3 has 17 amino acids. The V segment lost 4 bases and the J segment 1 base; nucleotides outside the gene matches: 5. CDR3 in amino acids: CASSSRTSGVAKNIQYF. In nucleotides, the CDR3 is TGTGCCAGCAGTTCCCGGACTAGCGGGGTGGCCAAAAACATTCAGTACTTC.